The 2 T cell receptor beta chains presented below share a single source sample, sequenced in a study of cytomegalovirus exposure and HLA in healthy donors. It was with 60 Vbeta and 13 Jbeta primers that the PCR ran. Method: immunoSEQ multiplex PCR; TCRdb's copy keeps in-frame clones and lacks some. The sample lists fewer than 250,000 clones; almost 80% were seen once. Sequencing was performed on PBMCs. The receptors shown here come from a male donor in good health and CMV-seronegative.

CDR3 sequence (DNA): TGTGCCAGCATGCTAGCGGGAGAGTCTGGCGAGCAGTTCTTC. It specifies CASMLAGESGEQFF. The chain has TRBV2 and TRBJ2-1, with TRBD2 matching over 10 bases. The CDR3 sequence is 14 residues long. J lost 10 bases, V lost 7 bases, and 10 bases had no gene match. CDR1 and CDR2 from the germline V gene are SNHLY and FYNNEI.

This clone appeared a single time. The chain carries TRBV5-1 and TRBJ2-2, with 8 bases lining up with TRBD1. CDR3 length: 15 residues. Germline V gives CDR1 SGHRS, CDR2 YFSETQ. V was clipped by 3 bases and J by 0 bases; unmatched bases: 1. The DNA for the CDR3 is TGCGCCAGCAGCTGGGGACAGGCGAACACCGGGGAGCTGTTTTTT. Translating it yields CASSWGQANTGELFF.